This T cell receptor beta chain was identified in a study of blood T cells in healthy people across ages. The germline CDR1 and CDR2 sequences are LGHNA and YNFKEQ. V was cut by 4 bases and J by 3 bases, with 25 bases left in between. This CDR3 is 19 amino acids long. Primers used in a second PCR of about 7 to 11 cycles were a sample-barcoded 5' primer and a J-beta primer mix. TCRdb reanalysed the 5' RACE reads using MiXCR and keeps one entry per CDR3 protein. The sample has about 940,000 distinct CDR3 sequences; roughly 50% are singletons. The chain uses TRBV4-2 and TRBJ1-5; TRBD1 is a possible D gene (5 bases). The TCR sequence derives from a man younger than 45 in good health. Sequencing was performed on blood. The CDR3 spells CASSRSSFTGTDFNQPQHF. CDR3 nucleotide sequence: TGTGCCAGCAGCCGATCCTCCTTCACCGGGACTGATTTCAATCAGCCCCAGCATTTT.